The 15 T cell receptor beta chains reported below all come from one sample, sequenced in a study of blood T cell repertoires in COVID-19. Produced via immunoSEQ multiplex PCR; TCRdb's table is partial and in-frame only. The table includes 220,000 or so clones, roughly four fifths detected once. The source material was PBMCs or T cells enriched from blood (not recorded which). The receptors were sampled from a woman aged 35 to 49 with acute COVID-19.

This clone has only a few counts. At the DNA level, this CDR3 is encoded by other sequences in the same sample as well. The CDR3 protein is CASRDRTSTDTQYF. The CDR3 nucleotides are TGTGCCAGTAGGGACAGAACTAGCACAGATACGCAGTATTTT. J is TRBJ2-3 and V is TRBV6-5, with TRBD1 matching 7 bases. The length of the CDR3 is 14 residues. V shed 9 bases, J shed 0 bases, and the junction held 6 bases outside the gene matches. Germline CDR1 and CDR2: MNHEY and SVGAGI.

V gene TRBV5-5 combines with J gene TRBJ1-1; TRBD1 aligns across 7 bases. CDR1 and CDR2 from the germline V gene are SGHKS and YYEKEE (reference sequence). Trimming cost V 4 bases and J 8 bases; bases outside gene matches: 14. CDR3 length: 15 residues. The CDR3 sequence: CASSGTDRRALEAFF. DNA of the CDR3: TGTGCCAGCAGCGGAACGGACAGGAGGGCTCTCGAAGCTTTCTTT.

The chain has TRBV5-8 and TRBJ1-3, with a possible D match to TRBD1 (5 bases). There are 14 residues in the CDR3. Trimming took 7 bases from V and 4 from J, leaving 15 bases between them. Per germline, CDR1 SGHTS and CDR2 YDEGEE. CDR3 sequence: CASEEAGQGNTIYF. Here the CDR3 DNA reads TGTGCCAGCGAAGAAGCAGGGCAAGGAAACACCATATATTTT.

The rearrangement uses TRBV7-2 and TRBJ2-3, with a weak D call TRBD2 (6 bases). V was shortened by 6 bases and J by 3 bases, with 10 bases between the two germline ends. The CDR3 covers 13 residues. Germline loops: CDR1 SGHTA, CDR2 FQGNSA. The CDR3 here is CASSRLVTDTQYF. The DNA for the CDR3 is TGTGCCAGCAGTAGACTAGTTACAGATACGCAGTATTTT.

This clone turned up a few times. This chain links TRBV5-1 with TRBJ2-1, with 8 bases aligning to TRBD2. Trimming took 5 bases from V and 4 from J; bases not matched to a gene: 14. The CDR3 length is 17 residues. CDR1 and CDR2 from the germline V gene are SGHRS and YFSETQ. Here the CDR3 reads CASRHTGTRGIYNEQFF. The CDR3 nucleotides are TGCGCCAGCAGGCATACCGGGACTAGGGGGATTTACAATGAGCAGTTCTTC.

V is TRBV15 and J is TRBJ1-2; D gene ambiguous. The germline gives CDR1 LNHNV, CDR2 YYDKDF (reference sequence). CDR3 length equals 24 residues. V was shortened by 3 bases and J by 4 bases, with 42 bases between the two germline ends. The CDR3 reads CATSSRQTPRFGSIAPLAIYGYTF. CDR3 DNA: TGTGCCACCAGCAGCAGGCAGACCCCCCGTTTTGGGTCAATCGCACCGCTAGCGATCTATGGCTACACCTTC.

CDR3 DNA: TGTGCCAGCAGCCAAGATATGGGGGCTTTGACAGATACGCAGTATTTT. Amino acid sequence: CASSQDMGALTDTQYF. J is TRBJ2-3 and V is TRBV3-1 (or the pseudogene TRBV3-2); weak D call: TRBD1 (6 bases). V gave up 0 bases and J gave up 3 bases, with 13 bases separating them. The CDR3 loop spans 16 amino acids. In germline, CDR1 is LGHDT, CDR2 YNNKEL (reference sequence).

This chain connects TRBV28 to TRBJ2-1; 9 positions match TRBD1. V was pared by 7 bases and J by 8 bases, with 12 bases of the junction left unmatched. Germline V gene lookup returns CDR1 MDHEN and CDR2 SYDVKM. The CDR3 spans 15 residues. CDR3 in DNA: TGTGCCAGCACCCGAGGGACAGGGAATTTTCATGAGCAGTTCTTC. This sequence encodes CASTRGTGNFHEQFF.

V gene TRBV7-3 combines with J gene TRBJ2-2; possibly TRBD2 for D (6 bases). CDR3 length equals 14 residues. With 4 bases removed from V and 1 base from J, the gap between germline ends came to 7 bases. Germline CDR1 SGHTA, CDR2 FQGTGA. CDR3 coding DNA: TGTGCCAGCAGCTCCGGGGGGAACACCGGGGAGCTGTTTTTT. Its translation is CASSSGGNTGELFF.

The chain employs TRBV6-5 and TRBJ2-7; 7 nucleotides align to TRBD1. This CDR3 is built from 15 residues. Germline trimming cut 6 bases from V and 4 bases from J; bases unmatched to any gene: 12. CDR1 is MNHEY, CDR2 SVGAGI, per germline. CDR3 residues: CASRNNRGINYEQYF. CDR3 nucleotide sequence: TGTGCCAGCAGGAATAACAGGGGCATCAATTACGAGCAGTACTTC.

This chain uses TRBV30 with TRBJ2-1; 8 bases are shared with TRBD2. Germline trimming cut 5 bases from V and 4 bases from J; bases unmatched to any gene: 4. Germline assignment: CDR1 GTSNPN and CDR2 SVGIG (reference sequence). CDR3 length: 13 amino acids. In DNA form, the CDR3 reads TGTGCCTGGGGACTAGCCTTGTACAATGAGCAGTTCTTC. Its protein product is CAWGLALYNEQFF.

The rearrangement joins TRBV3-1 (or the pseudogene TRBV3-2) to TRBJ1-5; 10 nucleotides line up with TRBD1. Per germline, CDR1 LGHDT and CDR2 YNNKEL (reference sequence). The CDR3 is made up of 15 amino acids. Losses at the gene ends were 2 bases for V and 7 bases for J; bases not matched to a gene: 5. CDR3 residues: CASSQMGQGTQPQHF. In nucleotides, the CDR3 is TGTGCCAGCAGCCAAATGGGACAGGGGACACAGCCCCAGCATTTT.

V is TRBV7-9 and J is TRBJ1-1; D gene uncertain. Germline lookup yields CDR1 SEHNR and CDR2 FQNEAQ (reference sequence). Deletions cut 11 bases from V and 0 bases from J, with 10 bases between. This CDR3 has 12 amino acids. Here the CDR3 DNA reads TGTGCCTCAGGCAGCATGAACACTGAAGCTTTCTTT. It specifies CASGSMNTEAFF.

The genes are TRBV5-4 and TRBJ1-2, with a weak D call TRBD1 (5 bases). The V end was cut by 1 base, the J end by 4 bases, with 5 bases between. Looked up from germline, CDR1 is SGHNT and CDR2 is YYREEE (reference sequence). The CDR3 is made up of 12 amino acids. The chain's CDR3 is CASSLRGYGYTF. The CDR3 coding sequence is TGTGCCAGCAGCTTGAGGGGCTATGGCTACACCTTC.

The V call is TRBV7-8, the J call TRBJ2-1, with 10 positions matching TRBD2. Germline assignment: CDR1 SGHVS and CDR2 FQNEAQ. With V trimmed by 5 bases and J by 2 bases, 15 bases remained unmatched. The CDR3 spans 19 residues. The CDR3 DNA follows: TGTGCCAGCAGCCCCCTGGGGGTAGCGGGGGGTTTTGCCTACAATGAGCAGTTCTTC. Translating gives CASSPLGVAGGFAYNEQFF.